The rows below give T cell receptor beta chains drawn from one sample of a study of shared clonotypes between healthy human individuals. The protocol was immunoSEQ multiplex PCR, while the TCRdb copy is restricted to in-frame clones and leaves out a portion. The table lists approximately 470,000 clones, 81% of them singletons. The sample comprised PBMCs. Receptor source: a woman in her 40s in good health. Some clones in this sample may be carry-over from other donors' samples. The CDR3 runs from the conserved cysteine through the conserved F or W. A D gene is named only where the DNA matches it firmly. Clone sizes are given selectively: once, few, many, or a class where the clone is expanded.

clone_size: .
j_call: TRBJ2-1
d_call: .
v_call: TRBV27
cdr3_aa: CASSPTDHEQFF
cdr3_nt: TGTGCCAGCAGTCCCACGGACCATGAGCAGTTCTTC

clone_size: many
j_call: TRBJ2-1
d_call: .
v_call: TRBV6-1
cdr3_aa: CASSESRPGEQFF
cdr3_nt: TGTGCCAGCAGTGAATCCCGACCGGGTGAGCAGTTCTTC

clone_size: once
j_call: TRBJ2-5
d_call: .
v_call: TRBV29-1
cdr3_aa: CSVVWGRETQYF
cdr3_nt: TGCAGCGTTGTGTGGGGGAGGGAGACCCAGTACTTC

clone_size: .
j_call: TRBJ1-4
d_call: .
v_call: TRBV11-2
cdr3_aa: CASSPGITNEKLFF
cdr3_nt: TGTGCCAGCAGCCCGGGGATTACTAATGAAAAACTGTTTTTT

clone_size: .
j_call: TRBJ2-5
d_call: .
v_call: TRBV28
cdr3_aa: CASSALRRGPQETQYF
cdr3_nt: TGTGCCAGTTCAGCCTTACGGAGGGGGCCCCAAGAGACCCAGTACTTC

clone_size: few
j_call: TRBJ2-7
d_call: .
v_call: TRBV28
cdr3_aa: CASSLFEAREQYF
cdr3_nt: TGTGCCAGCAGTTTATTTGAGGCACGAGAGCAGTACTTC

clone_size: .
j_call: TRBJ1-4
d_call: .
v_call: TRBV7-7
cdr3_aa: CASGDTRNEKLFF
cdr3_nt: TGTGCTAGCGGGGACACTCGAAATGAAAAACTGTTTTTT

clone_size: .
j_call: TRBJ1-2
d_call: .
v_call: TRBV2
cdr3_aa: CASSVEANYGYTF
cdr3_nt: TGTGCCAGCAGTGTTGAGGCTAACTATGGCTACACCTTC

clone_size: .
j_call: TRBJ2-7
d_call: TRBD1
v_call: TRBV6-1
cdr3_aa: CASSLTGGWEQYF
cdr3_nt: TGTGCCAGCAGCCTGACAGGGGGCTGGGAGCAGTACTTC

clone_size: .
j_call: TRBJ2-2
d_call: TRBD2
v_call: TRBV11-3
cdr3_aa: CASSAGLAGYTGELFF
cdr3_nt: TGTGCCAGCAGCGCAGGACTAGCGGGCTATACCGGGGAGCTGTTTTTT

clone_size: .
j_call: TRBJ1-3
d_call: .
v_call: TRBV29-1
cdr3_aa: CSVDLWGSGNTIYF
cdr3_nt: TGCAGCGTTGATCTGTGGGGCTCTGGAAACACCATATATTTT

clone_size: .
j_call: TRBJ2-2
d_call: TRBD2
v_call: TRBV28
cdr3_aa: CASSPLAGAGELFF
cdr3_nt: TGTGCCAGCAGTCCGCTAGCGGGAGCCGGGGAGCTGTTTTTT

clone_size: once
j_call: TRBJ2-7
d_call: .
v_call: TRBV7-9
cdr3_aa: CASSLNRAYEQYF
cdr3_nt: TGTGCCAGCAGCTTAAATCGAGCCTACGAGCAGTACTTC

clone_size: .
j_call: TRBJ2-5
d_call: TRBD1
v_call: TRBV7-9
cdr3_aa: CASSTTGVGPQETQYF
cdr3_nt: TGTGCCAGCAGCACCACAGGGGTGGGGCCTCAAGAGACCCAGTACTTC

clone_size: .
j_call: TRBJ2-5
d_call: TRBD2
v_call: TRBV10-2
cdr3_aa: CASTTSGLQETQYF
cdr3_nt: TGCGCCAGCACGACTAGCGGTCTCCAAGAGACCCAGTACTTC

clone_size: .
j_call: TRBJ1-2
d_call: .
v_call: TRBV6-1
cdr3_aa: CASRRPGRSGGYTF
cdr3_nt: TGTGCCAGCAGGAGGCCGGGACGCAGTGGCGGCTACACCTTC

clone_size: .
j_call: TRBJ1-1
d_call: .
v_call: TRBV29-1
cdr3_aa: CSVELRMNTEAFF
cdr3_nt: TGCAGCGTTGAACTACGGATGAACACTGAAGCTTTCTTT

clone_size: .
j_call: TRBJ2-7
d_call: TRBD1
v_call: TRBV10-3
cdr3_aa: CAISDTGTGRYEQYF
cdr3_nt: TGTGCCATCAGTGACACCGGGACAGGACGATACGAGCAGTACTTC

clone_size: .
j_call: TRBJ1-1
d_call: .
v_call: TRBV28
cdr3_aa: CASSLIETEAFF
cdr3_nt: TGTGCCAGCAGTTTAATAGAGACTGAAGCTTTCTTT

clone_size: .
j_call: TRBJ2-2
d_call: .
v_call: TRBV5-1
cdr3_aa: CASSRRQANTGELFF
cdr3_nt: TGCGCCAGCAGCAGGCGACAGGCGAACACCGGGGAGCTGTTTTTT

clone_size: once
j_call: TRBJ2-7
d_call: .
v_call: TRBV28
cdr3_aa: CASTWGGASGNLDF
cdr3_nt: TGTGCCAGCACCTGGGGGGGGGCTAGCGGAAACCTGGACTTC

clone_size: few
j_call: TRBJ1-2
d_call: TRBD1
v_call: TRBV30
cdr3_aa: CAWSQQGALQYGYTF
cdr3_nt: TGTGCCTGGAGTCAACAGGGGGCCCTACAGTATGGCTACACCTTC

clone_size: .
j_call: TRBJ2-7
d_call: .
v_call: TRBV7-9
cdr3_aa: CASSLRGTYEQYF
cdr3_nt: TGTGCCAGCAGCTTAAGAGGTACCTACGAGCAGTACTTC

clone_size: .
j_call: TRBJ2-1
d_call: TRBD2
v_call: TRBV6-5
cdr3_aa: CASKEGGRAKNEQFF
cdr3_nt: TGTGCCAGCAAGGAAGGTGGGAGGGCCAAAAATGAGCAGTTCTTC

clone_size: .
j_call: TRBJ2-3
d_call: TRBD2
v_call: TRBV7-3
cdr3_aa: CASSFPGREGTDTQYF
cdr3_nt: TGTGCCAGCAGCTTTCCTGGGCGGGAGGGGACAGATACGCAGTATTTT

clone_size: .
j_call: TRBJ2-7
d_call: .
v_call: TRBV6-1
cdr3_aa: CASREAGLYEQYF
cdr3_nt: TGTGCCAGCCGCGAAGCAGGGCTCTACGAGCAGTACTTC

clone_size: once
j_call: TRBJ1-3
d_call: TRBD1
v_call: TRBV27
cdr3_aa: CASSLGRGTSGNTIYF
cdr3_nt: TGTGCCAGCAGTTTGGGCAGGGGGACCTCTGGAAACACCATATATTTT

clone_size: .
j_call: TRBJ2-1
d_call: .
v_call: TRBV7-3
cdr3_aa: CASSSGLARHNEQFF
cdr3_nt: TGTGCCAGCAGCTCGGGGCTCGCGCGGCACAATGAGCAGTTCTTC

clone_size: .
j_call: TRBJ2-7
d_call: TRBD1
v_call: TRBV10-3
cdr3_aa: CAIRIDRVPYEQYF
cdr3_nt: TGTGCCATCAGAATAGACAGGGTTCCCTACGAGCAGTACTTC

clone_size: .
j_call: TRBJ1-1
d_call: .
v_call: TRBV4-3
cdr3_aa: CASSLLKNTEAFF
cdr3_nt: TGCGCCAGCAGCCTACTGAAGAACACTGAAGCTTTCTTT

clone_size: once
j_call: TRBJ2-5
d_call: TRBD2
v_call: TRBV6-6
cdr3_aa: CASSHLGAGVETQYF
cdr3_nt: TGTGCCAGCAGTCACCTCGGGGCGGGAGTTGAGACCCAGTACTTC

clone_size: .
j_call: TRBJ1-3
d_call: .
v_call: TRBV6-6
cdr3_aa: CASSSPEISGNTIYF
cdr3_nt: TGTGCCAGCAGTTCCCCAGAGATCTCTGGAAACACCATATATTTT

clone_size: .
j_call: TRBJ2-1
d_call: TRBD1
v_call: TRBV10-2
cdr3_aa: CASAKTGYNEQFF
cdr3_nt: TGCGCCAGCGCGAAGACAGGGTACAATGAGCAGTTCTTC

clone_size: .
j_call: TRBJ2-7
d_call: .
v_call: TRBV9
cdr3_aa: CASSVDDRYLYEQYF
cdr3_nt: TGTGCCAGCAGCGTAGATGACAGGTACCTCTACGAGCAGTACTTC

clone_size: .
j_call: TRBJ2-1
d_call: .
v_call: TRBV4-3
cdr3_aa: CASSQDRKASHGEQFF
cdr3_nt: TGCGCCAGCAGCCAAGATCGTAAAGCGTCCCACGGGGAGCAGTTCTTC

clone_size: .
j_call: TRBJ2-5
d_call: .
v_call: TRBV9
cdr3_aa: CASSVESGLRETQYF
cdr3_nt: TGTGCCAGCAGCGTAGAGTCCGGGTTGCGTGAGACCCAGTACTTC

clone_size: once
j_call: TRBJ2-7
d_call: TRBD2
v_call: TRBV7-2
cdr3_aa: CASSLAPGTSGYEQYF
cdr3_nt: TGTGCCAGCAGCTTAGCCCCCGGGACTAGCGGTTACGAGCAGTACTTC

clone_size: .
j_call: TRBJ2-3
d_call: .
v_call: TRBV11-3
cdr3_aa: CASINLTPARGLQKTDTQYF
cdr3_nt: TGTGCCAGCATCAACCTAACCCCTGCGAGGGGCCTACAGAAGACAGATACGCAGTATTTT

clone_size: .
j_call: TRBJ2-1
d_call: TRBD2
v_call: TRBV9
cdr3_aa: CASSFAGTSTYNEQFF
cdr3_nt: TGTGCCAGCAGCTTCGCCGGGACTAGTACCTACAATGAGCAGTTCTTC

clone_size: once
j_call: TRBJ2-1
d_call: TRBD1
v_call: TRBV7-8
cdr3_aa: CASSLPHQSTGWDSYNEQFF
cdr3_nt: TGTGCCAGCAGCTTACCCCACCAATCGACAGGGTGGGACTCCTACAATGAGCAGTTCTTC

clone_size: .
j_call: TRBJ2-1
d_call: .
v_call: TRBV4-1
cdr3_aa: CASSQDRAGVNEQFF
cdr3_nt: TGCGCCAGCAGCCAAGATCGGGCAGGGGTGAATGAGCAGTTCTTC

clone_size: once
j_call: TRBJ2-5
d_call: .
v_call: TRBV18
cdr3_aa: CASSPGGGAPNQETQYF
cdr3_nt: TGTGCCAGCTCACCGGGAGGGGGGGCGCCGAACCAAGAGACCCAGTACTTC

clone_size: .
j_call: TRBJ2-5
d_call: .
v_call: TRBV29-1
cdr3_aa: CSVEVSAGGETQYF
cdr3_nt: TGCAGCGTTGAGGTATCGGCCGGAGGCGAGACCCAGTACTTC

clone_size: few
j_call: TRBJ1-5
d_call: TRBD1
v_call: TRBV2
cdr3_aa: CASRAGTGDGTQHF
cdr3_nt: TGTGCCAGCAGGGCCGGGACAGGGGATGGGACCCAGCATTTT

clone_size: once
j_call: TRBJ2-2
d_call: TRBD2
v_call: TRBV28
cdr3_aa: CATLGQVRLAQTGELFF
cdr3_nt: TGTGCCACCTTGGGGCAGGTTCGACTAGCTCAGACCGGGGAGCTGTTTTTT

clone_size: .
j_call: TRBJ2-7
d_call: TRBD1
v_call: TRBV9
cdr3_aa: CASSLAGTGVGEQYF
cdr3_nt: TGTGCCAGCAGCCTCGCCGGGACAGGGGTCGGCGAGCAGTACTTC

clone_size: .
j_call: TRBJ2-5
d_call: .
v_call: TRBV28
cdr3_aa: CASSPKETQYF
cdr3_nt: TGTGCCAGCAGTCCAAAAGAGACCCAGTACTTC

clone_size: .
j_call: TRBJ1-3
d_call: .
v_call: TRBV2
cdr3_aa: CASRDRANGNTIYF
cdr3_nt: TGTGCCAGCCGAGACAGAGCTAATGGAAACACCATATATTTT

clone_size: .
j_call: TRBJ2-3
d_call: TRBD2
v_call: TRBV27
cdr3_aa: CASRLAGVADTQYF
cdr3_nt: TGTGCCAGCAGGTTAGCGGGAGTGGCGGATACGCAGTATTTT

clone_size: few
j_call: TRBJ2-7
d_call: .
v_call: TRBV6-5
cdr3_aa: CASTLTLGDRYEQYF
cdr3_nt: TGTGCCAGCACCCTTACTCTCGGAGACCGGTACGAGCAGTACTTC

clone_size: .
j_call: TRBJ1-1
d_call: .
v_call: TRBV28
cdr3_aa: CASNLGQMNTEAFF
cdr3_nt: TGTGCCAGCAACTTGGGACAAATGAACACTGAAGCTTTCTTT

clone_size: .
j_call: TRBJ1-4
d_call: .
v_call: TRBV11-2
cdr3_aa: CASSLGQFNEKLFF
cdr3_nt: TGTGCCAGCAGCTTAGGACAGTTTAATGAAAAACTGTTTTTT

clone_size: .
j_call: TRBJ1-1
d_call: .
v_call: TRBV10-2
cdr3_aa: CASSGAFGVNTEAFF
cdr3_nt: TGCGCCAGCAGTGGGGCCTTCGGGGTGAACACTGAAGCTTTCTTT

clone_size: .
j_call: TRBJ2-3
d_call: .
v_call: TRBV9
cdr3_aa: CASSEGPHSTDTQYF
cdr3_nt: TGTGCCAGCAGCGAGGGTCCCCACTCCACAGATACGCAGTATTTT

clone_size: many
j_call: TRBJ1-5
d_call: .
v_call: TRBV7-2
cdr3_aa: CASSSRVGQPQHF
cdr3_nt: TGTGCCAGCAGCTCCAGGGTAGGTCAGCCCCAGCATTTT

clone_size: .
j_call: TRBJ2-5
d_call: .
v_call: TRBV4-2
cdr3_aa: CASSQELRQETQYF
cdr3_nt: TGTGCCAGCAGCCAAGAATTGCGGCAAGAGACCCAGTACTTC

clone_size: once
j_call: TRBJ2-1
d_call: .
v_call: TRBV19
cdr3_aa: CASSITRLGEQFF
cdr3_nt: TGTGCCAGTAGTATAACCCGCCTTGGGGAGCAGTTCTTC

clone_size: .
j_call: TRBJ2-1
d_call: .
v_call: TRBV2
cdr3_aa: CASSDAGEVGNEQFF
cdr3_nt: TGTGCCAGCAGTGACGCAGGAGAGGTCGGGAATGAGCAGTTCTTC